Listed below are T cell receptor beta chains from one sample, sequenced in a study of regulatory T cells. Produced via immunoSEQ multiplex PCR; TCRdb's table is partial and in-frame only. Here the sample spans almost 30,000 clones, about 90% being singletons. The sequenced sample was conventional CD4+ T cells sorted from blood. The receptors come from a person aged 18 to 35 with CD3G deficiency. CDR3s include the opening cysteine and the closing phenylalanine or tryptophan. A D gene is named only where the DNA matches it firmly. Some rows have no size entry. The others give once, few or many, or a class for an expanded clone.

abundance	v_gene	d_gene	j_gene	CDR3aa	CDR3nt
once	TRBV5-8	.	TRBJ1-6	CASRRGQLNSPLHF	TGTGCCAGCAGGAGAGGCCAGCTTAATTCACCCCTCCACTTT
.	TRBV27	.	TRBJ1-5	CASSPLGRGASQPQHF	TGTGCCAGCAGTCCCCTTGGCCGGGGGGCGAGTCAGCCCCAGCATTTT
.	TRBV28	.	TRBJ2-1	CASSQLQGTVNEQFF	TGTGCCAGCAGTCAATTACAGGGAACTGTGAATGAGCAGTTCTTC
few	TRBV19	.	TRBJ1-2	CASSIEDRADGYTF	TGTGCCAGTAGTATAGAGGACAGAGCTGATGGCTACACCTTC
.	TRBV25-1	TRBD2	TRBJ2-1	CASRGTSGGAGEQFF	TGTGCCAGCAGAGGGACTAGCGGGGGGGCAGGTGAGCAGTTCTTC
.	TRBV28	TRBD1	TRBJ2-1	CASSLIGHPGQGANEQFF	TGTGCCAGCAGTTTAATTGGCCACCCGGGACAGGGGGCAAATGAGCAGTTCTTC
.	TRBV5-1	.	TRBJ2-3	CASSLAGGVADTQYF	TGCGCCAGCAGCTTGGCCGGTGGTGTGGCAGATACGCAGTATTTT
few	TRBV28	.	TRBJ1-5	CASSPPGAGVQPQHF	TGTGCCAGCAGTCCGCCCGGGGCAGGGGTTCAGCCCCAGCATTTT
.	TRBV6-1	.	TRBJ1-5	CARGPRTGNQPQHF	TGTGCCAGGGGGCCTAGAACCGGCAATCAGCCCCAGCATTTT
.	TRBV4-1	.	TRBJ2-5	CASSRAGQETQYF	TGCGCCAGCAGCCGGGCAGGACAAGAGACCCAGTACTTC
.	TRBV28	.	TRBJ1-5	CASSSGGGFHYQPQHF	TGTGCCAGCAGTTCGGGAGGAGGCTTCCATTATCAGCCCCAGCATTTT
.	TRBV6-1	.	TRBJ1-4	CASTIEATTNEKLFF	TGTGCCAGCACCATAGAGGCAACAACTAATGAAAAACTGTTTTTT
.	TRBV10-1	.	TRBJ1-1	CASSEREASTEAFF	TGCGCCAGCAGTGAGCGGGAAGCGAGCACTGAAGCTTTCTTT
.	TRBV6-1	.	TRBJ1-5	CASSEASGGARQPQHF	TGTGCCAGCAGTGAAGCTAGTGGGGGGGCACGGCAGCCCCAGCATTTT
.	TRBV6-1	TRBD1	TRBJ2-7	CASRGQPLSYEQYF	TGTGCCAGCAGGGGACAGCCCTTATCCTACGAGCAGTACTTC
.	TRBV7-8	.	TRBJ2-5	CASSHVDRETQYF	TGTGCCAGCAGCCATGTGGACAGAGAGACCCAGTACTTC
.	TRBV5-1	TRBD1	TRBJ1-6	CASSLEGQGNSPLHF	TGCGCCAGCAGCTTGGAGGGACAGGGGAATTCACCCCTCCACTTT
.	TRBV5-6	TRBD1	TRBJ2-3	CASRTQGRTDTQYF	TGTGCCAGCAGGACACAGGGGCGCACAGATACGCAGTATTTT
.	TRBV28	TRBD2	TRBJ2-7	CASRGAGPTYEQYF	TGTGCCAGCAGGGGAGCGGGGCCGACCTACGAGCAGTACTTC
.	TRBV5-4	.	TRBJ1-1	CASSFVGLEAFF	TGTGCCAGCAGCTTCGTTGGACTTGAAGCTTTCTTT
.	TRBV6-1	.	TRBJ1-1	CASSATGMAISFF	TGTGCCAGCAGTGCGACCGGGATGGCGATATCTTTCTTT
.	TRBV30	.	TRBJ1-3	CAWSADAFLLNTIYF	TGTGCCTGGAGCGCGGACGCCTTTCTCTTAAACACCATATATTTT
once	TRBV27	.	TRBJ1-1	CASSWGRMNTEAFF	TGTGCCAGCAGTTGGGGCAGAATGAACACTGAAGCTTTCTTT
.	TRBV4-1	.	TRBJ1-1	CASSQGSGRILNTEAFF	TGCGCCAGCAGCCAAGGTTCAGGGAGAATCTTAAACACTGAAGCTTTCTTT
.	TRBV5-1	.	TRBJ2-3	CASRIGSYSTDTQYF	TGCGCCAGCAGAATCGGCAGTTATAGCACAGATACGCAGTATTTT
.	TRBV7-9	TRBD2	TRBJ2-1	CASSGLSGGHNEQFF	TGTGCCAGCAGCGGGCTAAGCGGGGGTCACAATGAGCAGTTCTTC
once	TRBV5-1	TRBD2	TRBJ2-3	CASSPTSGMRMGADTQYF	TGCGCCAGCAGCCCTACCAGCGGGATGCGAATGGGGGCAGATACGCAGTATTTT
few	TRBV28	TRBD1	TRBJ2-7	CASSFRTGSARISYEQYF	TGTGCCAGCAGTTTCAGGACAGGTTCGGCCAGGATCTCCTACGAGCAGTACTTC
.	TRBV5-1	.	TRBJ2-2	CASSLVASRAGELFF	TGCGCCAGCAGCTTGGTCGCGTCTAGGGCCGGGGAGCTGTTTTTT
.	TRBV28	.	TRBJ2-7	CASRGGRDNAYEQYF	TGTGCCAGTCGCGGGGGCCGGGACAACGCCTACGAGCAGTACTTC
few	TRBV5-1	TRBD1	TRBJ2-7	CASSLDGTGFYEQYF	TGCGCCAGCAGCTTGGACGGGACAGGCTTCTACGAGCAGTACTTC
.	TRBV6-5	.	TRBJ2-7	CASSYSAVYEQYF	TGTGCCAGCAGTTACTCGGCAGTTTACGAGCAGTACTTC
.	TRBV19	TRBD2	TRBJ2-1	CASSPVGTSLHEQFF	TGTGCCAGTAGTCCAGTGGGGACTAGCTTACATGAGCAGTTCTTC
.	TRBV19	.	TRBJ2-1	CAPSIRRFGANEQFF	TGTGCTCCAAGTATTAGACGGTTTGGGGCAAATGAGCAGTTCTTC
.	TRBV19	.	TRBJ2-2	CASRRTRGADSGELFF	TGTGCCAGTAGGAGAACCAGGGGCGCTGACTCCGGGGAGCTGTTTTTT
.	TRBV5-1	.	TRBJ1-1	CASSLVWGGQTEAFF	TGCGCCAGCAGCTTGGTATGGGGAGGGCAAACTGAAGCTTTCTTT
few	TRBV27	.	TRBJ1-3	CASSDGPGNTIYF	TGTGCCAGCTCAGACGGGCCGGGAAACACCATATATTTT
.	TRBV5-1	.	TRBJ2-1	CASGPGGPYNEQFF	TGCGCCAGCGGGCCCGGGGGCCCCTACAATGAGCAGTTCTTC
once	TRBV7-2	.	TRBJ2-5	CASSFVVAETQYF	TGTGCCAGCAGCTTTGTAGTAGCGGAGACCCAGTACTTC
.	TRBV5-1	.	TRBJ2-2	CASSSGDPANTGELFF	TGCGCCAGCAGCTCGGGGGACCCAGCGAACACCGGGGAGCTGTTTTTT
.	TRBV11-2	.	TRBJ1-1	CASSKTTTNTEAFF	TGTGCCAGCAGCAAAACAACAACTAACACTGAAGCTTTCTTT
.	TRBV6-1	.	TRBJ1-2	CASSEFGREYGYTF	TGTGCCAGCAGTGAATTTGGACGGGAGTATGGCTACACCTTC
.	TRBV7-8	.	TRBJ1-3	CASSLGGGPSSGNTIYF	TGTGCCAGCTCCTTAGGCGGGGGGCCGAGCTCTGGAAACACCATATATTTT
once	TRBV21-1	.	TRBJ2-1	CASSPRDRAFREQFF	TGTGCCAGCAGCCCCCGGGACAGGGCGTTTCGTGAGCAGTTCTTC
.	TRBV19	TRBD1	TRBJ2-2	CASSTGGFAGELFF	TGTGCCAGTAGTACAGGGGGTTTCGCCGGGGAGCTGTTTTTT
.	TRBV28	TRBD2	TRBJ2-7	CASSSRTRRYYEQYF	TGTGCCAGCAGTTCCCGGACTAGAAGGTACTACGAGCAGTACTTC
.	TRBV5-5	TRBD2	TRBJ2-2	CASRTIAGGPHGELFF	TGTGCCAGCAGGACAATAGCGGGGGGGCCGCACGGGGAGCTGTTTTTT
.	TRBV5-4	.	TRBJ2-4	CASRTGRGNIQYF	TGTGCCAGCAGAACAGGGAGAGGGAACATTCAGTACTTC
.	TRBV5-1	.	TRBJ2-5	CASSSSVGPGEETQYF	TGCGCCAGCAGCTCATCTGTGGGACCTGGGGAAGAGACCCAGTACTTC
.	TRBV7-9	.	TRBJ2-2	CASSLGNGAGPSTGELFF	TGTGCCAGCAGCTTAGGAAACGGAGCGGGCCCCTCCACCGGGGAGCTGTTTTTT
.	TRBV5-1	.	TRBJ1-6	CASSFDGGRSPLHF	TGCGCCAGCAGCTTTGACGGCGGAAGATCACCCCTCCACTTT